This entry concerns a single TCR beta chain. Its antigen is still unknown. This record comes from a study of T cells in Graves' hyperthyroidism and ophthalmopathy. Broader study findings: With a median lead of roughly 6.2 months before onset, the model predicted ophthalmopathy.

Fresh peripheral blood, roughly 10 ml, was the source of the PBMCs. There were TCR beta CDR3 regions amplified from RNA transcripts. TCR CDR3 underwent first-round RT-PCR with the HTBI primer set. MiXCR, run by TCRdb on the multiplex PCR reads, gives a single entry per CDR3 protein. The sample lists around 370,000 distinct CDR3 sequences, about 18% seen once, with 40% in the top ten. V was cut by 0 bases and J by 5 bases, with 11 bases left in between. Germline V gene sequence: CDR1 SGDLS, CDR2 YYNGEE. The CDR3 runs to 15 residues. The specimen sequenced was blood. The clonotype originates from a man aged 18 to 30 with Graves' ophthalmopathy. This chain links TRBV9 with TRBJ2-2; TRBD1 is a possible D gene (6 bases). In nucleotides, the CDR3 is TGTGCCAGCAGCGTAGCGGGGACACAGACCGGGGAGCTGTTTTTT. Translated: CASSVAGTQTGELFF.